This TCR beta chain was found in a study of shared clonotypes between healthy human individuals. About this clone itself: Antigen unknown.

Overall study results and limits: Tissue TCR repertoires likely differ from these blood-only repertoires.

PCR replicates from unsorted PBMC used about 310 ng DNA, and this amount was approximately 30,000 T cell genomes. In the source study's methods: From ImmunoSEQ came sequences covering only the junction and carrying no quality scores, so filtering differed. This table comes from immunoSEQ multiplex PCR, and its TCRdb copy is limited to in-frame clones, with some not included. V, J and clone size reflect that table, while D and trimming were determined from the DNA. The repertoire holds about 470,000 clones, with 70% to 80% as singletons. CDR1 and CDR2 (germline): SGHRS, YFSETQ. The V end was cut by 4 bases, the J end by 0 bases, with 14 bases between. The CDR3 length is 17 residues.

What was sequenced was PBMCs. The sequence was obtained from a woman in her 40s in good health. Some clones in this sample may be carry-over from other donors' samples. The chain recombines TRBV5-1 with TRBJ1-6, with D possibly matching TRBD1 (5 bases). The CDR3 is CASSPGLPSSYNSPLHF. CDR3 DNA sequence: TGCGCCAGCAGCCCGGGACTCCCAAGCTCCTATAATTCACCCCTCCACTTT.